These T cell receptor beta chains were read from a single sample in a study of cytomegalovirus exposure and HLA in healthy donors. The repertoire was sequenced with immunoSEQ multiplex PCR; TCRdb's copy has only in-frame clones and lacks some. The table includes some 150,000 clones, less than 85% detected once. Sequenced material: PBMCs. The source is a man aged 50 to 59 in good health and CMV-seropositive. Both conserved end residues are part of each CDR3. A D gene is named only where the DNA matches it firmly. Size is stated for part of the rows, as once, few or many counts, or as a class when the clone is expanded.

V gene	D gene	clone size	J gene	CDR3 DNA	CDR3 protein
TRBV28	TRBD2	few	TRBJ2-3	TGTGCCAGCAGTTCCTCCGCTCTAGCGGGAGGACCAGATACGCAGTATTTT	CASSSSALAGGPDTQYF
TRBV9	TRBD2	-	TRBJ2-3	TGTGCCAGCAGCGTGACTAGCAGTAGCACAGATACGCAGTATTTT	CASSVTSSSTDTQYF
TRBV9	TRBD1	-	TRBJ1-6	TGTGCCAGCAGCCTTAACGACAGGGTTGGTAATTCACCCCTCCACTTT	CASSLNDRVGNSPLHF
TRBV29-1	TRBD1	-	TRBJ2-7	TGCAGCGTTTCTTATGACAGGGGACTTAACGAGCAGTACTTC	CSVSYDRGLNEQYF
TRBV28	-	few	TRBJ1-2	TGTGCCAGCAGAATTAGGCATACGGACTTCTATGGCTACACCTTC	CASRIRHTDFYGYTF
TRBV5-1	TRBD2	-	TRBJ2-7	TGCGCCAGCAGCTTGGCCCCAGCTAGCGGGACCTCCTACGAGCAGTACTTC	CASSLAPASGTSYEQYF
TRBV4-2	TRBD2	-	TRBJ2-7	TGTGCCAGCAGCCCGGGACTAGCGGGAGTGTACGAGCAGTACTTC	CASSPGLAGVYEQYF
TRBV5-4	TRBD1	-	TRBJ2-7	TGTGCCAGCAGGTTTGACAGGGCAAGCTCCTACGAGCAGTACTTC	CASRFDRASSYEQYF
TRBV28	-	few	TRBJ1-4	TGTGCCAGCAGTTCGGGGGTTAATGAAAAACTGTTTTTT	CASSSGVNEKLFF
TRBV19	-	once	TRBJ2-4	TGTGCCAGTAGCAAGGGGGGGGGCATTCAGTACTTC	CASSKGGGIQYF
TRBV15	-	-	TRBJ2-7	TGTGCCACCAGCAGAGACGGGAAGGGGGTCGACGAGCAGTACTTC	CATSRDGKGVDEQYF
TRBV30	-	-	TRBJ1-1	TGTGCCTGGAGCCAGAAAAACACTGAAGCTTTCTTT	CAWSQKNTEAFF
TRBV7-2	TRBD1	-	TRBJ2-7	TGTGCCAGCAGCTTCGGACAGGCAACGGGGCAGTACTTC	CASSFGQATGQYF
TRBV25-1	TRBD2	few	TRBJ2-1	TGTGCCAGCAGTGACCGTAAACTAGCGAACAATGAGCAGTTCTTC	CASSDRKLANNEQFF
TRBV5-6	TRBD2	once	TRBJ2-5	TGTGCCAGCAGCTTGGCCAAACTAGCGGGAGCTTCAGAGACCCAGTACTTC	CASSLAKLAGASETQYF
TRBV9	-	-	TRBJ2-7	TGTGCCAGCAGCGGCGACACCTACGAGCAGTACTTC	CASSGDTYEQYF
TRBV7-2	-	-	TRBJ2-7	TGTGCCAGCAGCTTAGGGGGGGGCGCCTACTACGAGCAGTACTTC	CASSLGGGAYYEQYF
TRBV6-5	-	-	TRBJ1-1	TGTGCCAGCAGTTACTCGGGGGGGAACACTGAAGCTTTCTTT	CASSYSGGNTEAFF
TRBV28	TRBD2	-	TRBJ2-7	TGTGCCAGCAGATCCGGGACTAGCGGGAGAGAGGGGACGCGGGCCTACGAGCAGTACTTC	CASRSGTSGREGTRAYEQYF
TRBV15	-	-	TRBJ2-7	TGTGCCACCAGCAGAGGGATCCGGGACTCCTCCCAGGAGCAGTACTTC	CATSRGIRDSSQEQYF
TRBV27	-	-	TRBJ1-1	TGTGCCAGCAGTCAGACGACAGGAATGAACACTGAAGCTTTCTTT	CASSQTTGMNTEAFF
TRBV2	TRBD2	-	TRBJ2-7	TGTGCCAGCAGTGAAGTTGCGGGAGGGCCTTACGAGCAGTACTTC	CASSEVAGGPYEQYF
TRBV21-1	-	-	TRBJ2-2	TGTGCCAGCAGCAAAGTTGGGTACAGCGGGAGGCTCGGGTCCACCGGGGAGCTGTTTTTT	CASSKVGYSGRLGSTGELFF
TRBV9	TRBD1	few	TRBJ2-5	TGTGCCAGCAGCGCAAGACAGGGGGCGGGGGAGACCCAGTACTTC	CASSARQGAGETQYF
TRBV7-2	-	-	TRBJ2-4	TGTGCCAGCAGCCAAGGAGTTCCCATTTCTCAGTACTTC	CASSQGVPISQYF
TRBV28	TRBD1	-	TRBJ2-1	TGTGCCAGCAGTTGGAGGACAGGGACGAATGAGCAGTTCTTC	CASSWRTGTNEQFF
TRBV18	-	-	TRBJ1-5	TGTGCCAGCTCACCACCGAGTCACAGTAGCAATCAGCCCCAGCATTTT	CASSPPSHSSNQPQHF
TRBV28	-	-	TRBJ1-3	TGTGCCAGCAGTGAAACAGGGTTCTCCGGAAACACCATATATTTT	CASSETGFSGNTIYF
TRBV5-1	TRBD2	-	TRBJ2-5	TGCGCCAGCAGCTCCCTAGCGGGACCATTGGGAGAGACCCAGTACTTC	CASSSLAGPLGETQYF
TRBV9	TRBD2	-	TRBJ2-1	TGTGTCAGCAGCGTATCAGGGGGGGGGACTAGCGTTTTCTATGAGCAGTTCTTC	CVSSVSGGGTSVFYEQFF
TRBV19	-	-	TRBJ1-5	TGTGCCAGTAGATCTCAGGGGATATCCAGCAATCAGCCCCAGCACTTT	CASRSQGISSNQPQHF
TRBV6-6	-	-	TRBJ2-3	TGTGCCAGCAGTTTCAGCGGAGATACGCAGTATTTT	CASSFSGDTQYF
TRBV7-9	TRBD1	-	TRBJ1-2	TGTGCCAGCACCAGGGGGGTAAACTATGGCTACACCTTC	CASTRGVNYGYTF
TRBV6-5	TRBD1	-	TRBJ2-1	TGTGCCAGCAGCCCAAACAGGGGCTCCTACAATGAGCAGTTCTTC	CASSPNRGSYNEQFF
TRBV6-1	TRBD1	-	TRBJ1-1	TGTGCCAGCAGTGCACAGGGGGCGGCCACTGAAGCTTTCTTT	CASSAQGAATEAFF
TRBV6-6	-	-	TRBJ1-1	TGTGCCAGCACGAGGGAAGGGGGCACTGAAGCTTTCTTT	CASTREGGTEAFF
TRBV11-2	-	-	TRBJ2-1	TGTGCCAGCAGCTTACCTTTCGGGGGGCCAGGTATTAATGAGCAGTTCTTC	CASSLPFGGPGINEQFF
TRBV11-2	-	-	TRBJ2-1	TGTGCCAGCAGCCCCGGGTTATGGTCCTACAATGAGCAGTTCTTC	CASSPGLWSYNEQFF
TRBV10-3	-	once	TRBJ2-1	TGTGCCATCGGCGGCAATGAGCAGTTCTTC	CAIGGNEQFF
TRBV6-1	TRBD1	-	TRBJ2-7	TGTGCCAGCATGAGGGACAGGGGGGCCTACGAGCAGTACTTC	CASMRDRGAYEQYF
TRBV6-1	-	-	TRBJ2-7	TGTGCCAGCAGGAAATCTAAATCCCTCGAGCAGTACTTC	CASRKSKSLEQYF
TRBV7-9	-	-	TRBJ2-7	TGTGCCAGCAGCTTAGCGTCCAGCTCCTACGAGCAGTACTTC	CASSLASSSYEQYF
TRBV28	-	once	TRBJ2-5	TGTGCCAGCAGCCGCCGAGCCCTAGAGACCCAGTACTTC	CASSRRALETQYF
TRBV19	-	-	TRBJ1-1	TGTGCCAGTAGTATGACGTCGGGGTTGAACACTGAAGCTTTCTTT	CASSMTSGLNTEAFF
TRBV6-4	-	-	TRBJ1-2	TGTGCCAGCAGTGAGGAGGGCTTCTCGACGTCTGGCTACACCTTC	CASSEEGFSTSGYTF
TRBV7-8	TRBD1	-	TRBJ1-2	TGTGCCAGCTCTACTAGGACAGGGGCCTTTAACTATGGCTACACCTTC	CASSTRTGAFNYGYTF
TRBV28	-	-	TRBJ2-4	TGTGCCAGCAGCCGAGGGCGAACCAAAAACATTCAGTACTTC	CASSRGRTKNIQYF
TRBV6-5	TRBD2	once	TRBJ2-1	TGTGCCAGCACCAGGGACTATTACAATGAGCAGTTCTTC	CASTRDYYNEQFF
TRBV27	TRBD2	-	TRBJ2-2	TGTGCCAGCAAAAAGCGGGAGAACACCGGGGAGCTGTTTTTT	CASKKRENTGELFF
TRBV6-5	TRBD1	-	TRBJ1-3	TGTGCCAGCAGACTTGGACAGGGGGGAAACACCATATATTTT	CASRLGQGGNTIYF